This T cell receptor beta chain emerged from a study of blood T cells in healthy people across ages. The CDR3 spans 15 residues. The germline CDR1 and CDR2 sequences are DFQATT and SNEGSKA (reference sequence). A sample-barcoded 5' primer and a J-beta primer mix were used in a second PCR of roughly 6 to 11 cycles. A single record per CDR3 protein comes from TCRdb applying MiXCR to the 5' RACE reads. The sample holds approximately 790,000 distinct CDR3 sequences; roughly 60% are singletons and the top ten take about a quarter. The sequence came from a man between 25 and 39 years old in good health. Sequencing was performed on blood. This sequence joins TRBV20-1 and TRBJ2-5; 9 nucleotides line up with TRBD2. The last part of the DNA fits TRBJ2-7 better; the J call may be wrong. The CDR3: CSVTPPGLADYEQYF. Here the CDR3 DNA reads TGCAGTGTGACCCCCCCGGGACTAGCAGATTACGAGCAGTACTTC.